The 21 T cell receptor beta chains presented below share a single source sample, sequenced in a study of blood T cell repertoires in COVID-19. Repertoires were generated with immunoSEQ multiplex PCR, while TCRdb's copy carries only in-frame clones and drops some. The top ten hold 4.3% of the sample, which has 210,000 or so clones, approximately 80% seen once. The sample consisted of PBMCs or T cells enriched from blood (not recorded which). Every receptor here comes from a young man with acute COVID-19.

The chain has TRBV28 and TRBJ1-5; 8 bases align to TRBD1. The CDR3 length is 17 residues. Germline CDR1 reads MDHEN; CDR2 reads SYDVKM. With V trimmed by 5 bases and J by 0 bases, 9 bases remained unmatched. As DNA, the CDR3 is TGTGCCAGCAGTACCACAGGGGGGCTGTATAGCAATCAGCCCCAGCATTTT. Translating it yields CASSTTGGLYSNQPQHF.

This clone was recorded only once. The chain carries TRBV24-1 and TRBJ2-5, with 8 bases fitting TRBD2. The CDR3 totals 18 residues. Looked up from germline, CDR1 is KGHDR and CDR2 is SFDVKD. The junction had 12 bases not matched to a gene; V was cut back by 3 bases and J by 1 base. The CDR3 nucleotides are TGTGCCACCAGTGATCTCGGTGTCACTAGCGGTTTCCAAGAGACCCAGTACTTC. Residues: CATSDLGVTSGFQETQYF.

The V call is TRBV5-4, the J call TRBJ1-1; D not certain. The CDR3 totals 16 residues. Germline V lookup: CDR1 SGHNT, CDR2 YYREEE (reference sequence). V dropped 0 bases and J dropped 0 bases, with 12 bases sitting between them. The CDR3 region is CASSLGFFGMNTEAFF. The CDR3 nucleotides are TGTGCCAGCAGCTTGGGGTTTTTCGGGATGAACACTGAAGCTTTCTTT.

CDR3 sequence: CAISGDRSYGYTF. In DNA form, the CDR3 reads TGTGCCATCAGTGGGGACAGGAGCTATGGCTACACCTTC. This sequence joins TRBV10-3 and TRBJ1-2; TRBD1 matches at 8 bases. V lost 4 bases to trimming and J lost 4 bases; unmatched junction nucleotides: 2. The CDR3 sequence is 13 residues long. CDR1 is ENHRY, CDR2 SYGVKD, per germline.

The chain has TRBV5-5 and TRBJ1-2; D is ambiguous. With 3 bases removed from V and 5 bases from J, the gap between germline ends came to 11 bases. Germline assignment: CDR1 SGHKS and CDR2 YYEKEE (reference sequence). This CDR3 region has 13 residues. DNA for the CDR3: TGTGCCAGCAGCTCGAGGGTTGGGTATGGCTACACCTTC. This encodes CASSSRVGYGYTF.

The J gene is TRBJ1-2, the V gene TRBV25-1, with TRBD1 matching over 10 bases. In germline, CDR1 is MGHDK, CDR2 SYGVNS. CDR3 size: 14 residues. J lost 6 bases, V lost 5 bases, and 6 bases had no gene match. CDR3 sequence (DNA): TGTGCCAGCAGTTCCTTGGACAGGGGGAATGGCTACACCTTC. Protein sequence: CASSSLDRGNGYTF.

CDR3 coding DNA: TGCGCCAGCAGCGCGCGCGACTCGGGGACTGAAGCTTTCTTT. Amino acids: CASSARDSGTEAFF. The chain couples TRBV5-1 to TRBJ1-1; unclear D gene. The CDR3 consists of 14 residues. Trimming left V 4 bases short and J 5 bases short, with 15 bases between. CDR1 and CDR2 (germline): SGHRS, YFSETQ.

The chain recombines TRBV7-2 with TRBJ2-5; 10 bases map to TRBD2. This CDR3 region has 15 residues. Losses at the gene ends were 4 bases for V and 5 bases for J; bases not matched to a gene: 7. Per the germline V gene, CDR1 is SGHTA and CDR2 is FQGNSA. In DNA form, the CDR3 reads TGTGCCAGCAGCTCTCAGCGGGGGGGCCGGGAGACCCAGTACTTC. Residues: CASSSQRGGRETQYF.

The CDR3 loop is CASSLRGDSRNTIYF. The CDR3 DNA sequence: TGTGCCAGCAGTTTGCGGGGGGATAGTAGAAACACCATATATTTT. This chain joins TRBV27 and TRBJ1-3, with TRBD1 as a possible D gene (5 bases). The germline CDR1 and CDR2 sequences are MNHEY and SMNVEV (reference sequence). V was shortened by 3 bases and J by 5 bases, with 14 bases between the two germline ends. This CDR3 is 15 amino acids long.

The V and J genes are TRBV5-1 and TRBJ1-2, with D possibly TRBD1 on 6 matching bases. Per germline, CDR1 SGHRS and CDR2 YFSETQ. The CDR3 runs to 14 residues. V lost 2 bases and J lost 3, with 11 bases in between. The CDR3 reads CASSLQGRHYGYTF. As DNA, the CDR3 is TGCGCCAGCAGCTTACAGGGTAGGCACTATGGCTACACCTTC.

This rearrangement joins TRBV11-2 to TRBJ1-1; the match to TRBD1 covers 7 bases. The CDR3 contains 14 residues. V was pared by 3 bases and J by 4 bases, with 5 bases of the junction left unmatched. The germline V gene encodes CDR1 SGHAT and CDR2 FQNNGV. CDR3 bases: TGTGCCAGCAGCTTGACAGGGCGGGTCACTGAAGCTTTCTTT. Its translation: CASSLTGRVTEAFF.

This rearrangement joins TRBV12-3 or TRBV12-4 to TRBJ2-7, with 11 bases lining up with TRBD1. CDR3 length equals 13 residues. Germline trimming cut 6 bases from V and 7 bases from J; bases unmatched to any gene: 5. CDR3 amino acids: CASRDRGRGEQYF. Here the CDR3 DNA reads TGTGCCAGCAGGGACAGGGGGCGGGGAGAGCAGTACTTC.

This clone was observed once. The chain couples TRBV2 to TRBJ1-6; 8 nucleotides line up with TRBD1. V gave up 5 bases and J gave up 10 bases; unmatched junction bases: 7. CDR1 and CDR2 from the germline V gene are SNHLY and FYNNEI. The CDR3 is made up of 14 amino acids. This chain's CDR3 is CASSSGGSRSPLHF. CDR3 bases: TGTGCCAGCAGTTCAGGGGGCTCACGGTCACCCCTCCACTTT.

This clone showed up just a few times. This rearrangement joins TRBV9 to TRBJ1-3, with 7 bases aligning to TRBD1. The J segment lost 0 bases and the V segment lost 3 bases, leaving 3 bases of the junction unmatched. Germline V gene data show CDR1 as SGDLS and CDR2 as YYNGEE. The CDR3 is made up of 15 amino acids. CDR3 in DNA: TGTGCCAGCAGCGGACAGGGCAACTCTGGAAACACCATATATTTT. Translated: CASSGQGNSGNTIYF.

The genes are TRBV7-9 and TRBJ2-6; possibly TRBD1 for D (6 bases). Trimming pared 7 bases from V and 2 bases from J, leaving 18 bases between. The CDR3 is made up of 17 amino acids. Germline CDR1 reads SEHNR; CDR2 reads FQNEAQ (reference sequence). CDR3: CASISWGLRAGANVLTF. CDR3 sequence (DNA): TGTGCCAGCATCTCCTGGGGGCTTCGTGCTGGGGCCAACGTCCTGACTTTC. The full variable domain, rest sourced from reference TRBV7-9 and TRBJ2-6, is DTGVSQNPRHKITKRGQNVTFRCDPISEHNRLYWYRQTLGQGPEFLTYFQNEAQLEKSRLLSDRFSAERPKGSFSTLEIQRTEQGDSAMYLCASISWGLRAGANVLTFGAGSRLTVL.

The chain is built from TRBV10-2 and TRBJ2-3; the match to TRBD1 covers 8 bases. The CDR3 extends over 15 amino acids. Losses at the gene ends were 4 bases for V and 4 bases for J; bases not matched to a gene: 7. CDR1 and CDR2 (germline): WSHSY, SAAADI. The CDR3 DNA is TGCGCCAGCAGTGGGGCAGGGGGCAGTGCAGATACGCAGTATTTT. This encodes CASSGAGGSADTQYF.

The V and J genes are TRBV5-1 and TRBJ2-1; TRBD2 might be the D (5 bases). Trimming removed 0 bases from V and 2 bases from J, with 12 bases in between. The V gene's germline CDR1 is SGHRS and CDR2 YFSETQ. The CDR3 contains 16 residues. The CDR3 DNA reads as TGCGCCAGCAGCTTGGAGTCCGAGCGGCCCTACAATGAGCAGTTCTTC. Encoded protein: CASSLESERPYNEQFF. Drawing the rest from reference TRBV5-1 and TRBJ2-1, the complete variable domain is KAGVTQTPRYLIKTRGQQVTLSCSPISGHRSVSWYQQTPGQGLQFLFEYFSETQRNKGNFPGRFSGRQFSNSRSEMNVSTLELGDSALYLCASSLESERPYNEQFFGPGTRLTVL.

The rearrangement links TRBV19 to TRBJ1-2, with 7 positions matching TRBD1. Germline assignment: CDR1 LNHDA and CDR2 SQIVND (reference sequence). There are 14 residues in the CDR3. V lost 4 bases, J lost 4 bases, and 6 bases stayed unmatched. CDR3: CASSRNRGGYGYTF. The CDR3 DNA reads as TGTGCCAGTAGTAGGAACAGGGGCGGCTATGGCTACACCTTC.

V gene TRBV6-5 combines with J gene TRBJ2-3, with D possibly TRBD2 on 6 matching bases. Germline CDR1 and CDR2: MNHEY and SVGAGI. Deletions cut 7 bases from V and 3 bases from J, with 17 bases between. This CDR3 spans 15 amino acids. As DNA, the CDR3 is TGTGCCAGCAACCATCGCGGGACCTTAACAGATACGCAGTATTTT. Protein product: CASNHRGTLTDTQYF.

V gene TRBV2 combines with J gene TRBJ1-1, with D unresolved. The germline V and J ends were trimmed by 4 bases and 5 bases, with 17 bases remaining between them. The CDR3 runs to 15 residues. The V gene's germline CDR1 is SNHLY and CDR2 FYNNEI. The CDR3 is CASSGAWTAGTEAFF. The CDR3, as DNA: TGTGCCAGCAGTGGTGCCTGGACGGCGGGGACTGAAGCTTTCTTT.

V is TRBV10-3 and J is TRBJ2-3, with 10 positions matching TRBD2. V shed 11 bases and J 5 bases; nucleotides not matched to a gene: 13. This CDR3 has 15 residues. Germline V lookup: CDR1 ENHRY, CDR2 SYGVKD. CDR3 coding DNA: TGTGCCTCCCGGGGCAGCGGGGGGGCAAGAGATACGCAGTATTTT. Its translation is CASRGSGGARDTQYF.